Listed here are 20 T cell receptor beta chains from one sample, sequenced in a study of T-cell reconstitution after alpha-beta-depleted transplantation in children. Unique molecular identifiers were used in preparing the TCRbeta library. TCRdb reprocessed the PCR reads with MiXCR, giving one entry per CDR3 protein. The data show 200,000 to 300,000 distinct CDR3 sequences, with roughly 23% seen just once and roughly 2.6% held by the top ten. The source material was PBMCs, sampled before TCRalphabeta/CD19-depleted stem cell transplant. The receptors here all came from a girl aged 2-10 years with Fanconi anemia, due to receive a stem cell transplant.

This clonotype was counted a few times. The V and J genes are TRBV20-1 and TRBJ2-5, with 9 bases identical to TRBD1. V lost 6 bases, J lost 4 bases, and 6 bases stayed unmatched. The CDR3 covers 13 residues. CDR1 and CDR2 (germline): DFQATT, SNEGSKA (reference sequence). This CDR3 reads CSATGQGGETQYF. CDR3 sequence (DNA): TGCAGTGCGACGGGACAGGGCGGAGAGACCCAGTACTTC.

This clonotype was seen at least ten times. This sequence joins TRBV20-1 and TRBJ2-5; a weak D match, TRBD1 (6 bases). V was shortened by 6 bases and J by 2 bases, with 19 bases between the two germline ends. Per germline, CDR1 DFQATT and CDR2 SNEGSKA (reference sequence). CDR3 length equals 15 residues. As DNA, the CDR3 is TGCAGTGCACAATCGGACAGCGTACTACAAGAGACCCAGTACTTC. This sequence encodes CSAQSDSVLQETQYF.

This rearrangement joins TRBV4-1 to TRBJ2-3, with D perhaps assigned TRBD1 or TRBD2 (5 bases each). The CDR3 covers 16 residues. Germline lookup yields CDR1 MGHRA and CDR2 YSYEKL. V was cut by 0 bases and J by 1 base, with 11 bases left in between. The CDR3 region is CASSQDSGPGTDTQYF. DNA for the CDR3: TGCGCCAGCAGCCAAGATTCGGGACCAGGCACAGATACGCAGTATTTT.

The V call is TRBV2, the J call TRBJ2-7; TRBD1 might be the D (5 bases). The length of the CDR3 is 11 residues. Germline V gene lookup returns CDR1 SNHLY and CDR2 FYNNEI. The V end lost 2 bases, the J end lost 6 bases, and 5 bases lay between the germline ends. The CDR3 protein is CASSERGEQYF. The CDR3 region has the DNA TGTGCCAGCAGTGAAAGGGGCGAGCAGTACTTC.

Worth noting for this clonotype: Lacking the conserved final phenylalanine or tryptophan, this CDR3 likely reflects a read error. It is unclear where the CDR3 begins or ends on the DNA, so no DNA is shown, and the CDR3 is as TCRdb lists it. This chain joins TRBV13 and TRBJ1-1. Counting both end residues, the CDR3 totals 8 amino acids. Germline assignment: CDR1 PRHDT and CDR2 FYEKMQ (reference sequence). CDR3 loop: CASSLRDG.

The sample holds many counts of this clonotype. The chain couples TRBV20-1 to TRBJ2-5; 7 bases align to TRBD1. The CDR3 extends over 14 amino acids. Germline V gene data show CDR1 as DFQATT and CDR2 as SNEGSKA (reference sequence). V lost 1 base, J lost 2 bases, and 4 bases stayed unmatched. The CDR3 loop is CSARVTGQQETQYF. DNA for the CDR3: TGCAGTGCTAGAGTAACGGGACAGCAAGAGACCCAGTACTTC.

This clonotype was seen repeatedly, ten times or more. V usage is TRBV29-1 and J usage is TRBJ2-7; D ambiguous. CDR1 and CDR2 from the germline V gene are SQVTM and ANQGSEA. The CDR3 runs to 10 residues. Between the trimmed V and J ends, which lost 4 bases and 7 bases, there was a span of 8 bases. The CDR3 nucleotides are TGCAGCGTTGGGGGTTTGGAGCAGTACTTC. This encodes CSVGGLEQYF.

This clonotype has a handful of counts. The rearrangement links TRBV5-1 to TRBJ2-1; D is uncertain. V shed 0 bases and J shed 0 bases, with 19 bases lying between them. This CDR3 is built from 19 residues. CDR1 SGHRS and CDR2 YFSETQ come from the germline V gene. The CDR3: CASSLVPPSSQSSYNEQFF. The CDR3 DNA is TGCGCCAGCAGCTTGGTTCCTCCCTCTTCACAAAGCTCCTACAATGAGCAGTTCTTC.

V is TRBV20-1 and J is TRBJ1-1, with no clear D. Germline V CDR1 and CDR2: DFQATT, SNEGSKA (reference sequence). V gave up 6 bases and J gave up 11 bases, with 13 bases separating them. This CDR3 spans 10 amino acids. The CDR3 sequence is CSAPPPWAFF. CDR3 DNA: TGCAGTGCACCGCCTCCCTGGGCTTTCTTT.

This clonotype was counted a few times. J is TRBJ2-7 and V is TRBV28; 10 nucleotides line up with TRBD1. Germline assignment: CDR1 MDHEN and CDR2 SYDVKM. The V and J ends lost 6 bases and 10 bases, in that order; junction bases with no gene match: 15. There are 15 residues in the CDR3. CDR3 protein: CASSRGGTGDDIQYF. The DNA for the CDR3 is TGTGCCAGCAGCCGAGGAGGGACAGGGGACGACATACAGTACTTC.

This chain uses TRBV29-1 with TRBJ2-1; D is undetermined. This CDR3 is built from 11 residues. Germline V lookup: CDR1 SQVTM, CDR2 ANQGSEA. Trimming cost V 3 bases and J 6 bases, with 6 bases left between them. DNA for the CDR3: TGCAGCGTTGATTCTCGCAATGAGCAGTTCTTC. It specifies CSVDSRNEQFF.

The chain is built from TRBV20-1 and TRBJ2-1; TRBD2 matches at 8 bases. The germline V gene has CDR1 DFQATT and CDR2 SNEGSKA (reference sequence). The CDR3 runs 14 residues. The CDR3 DNA sequence: TGCAGCCCCCTGAGCGGGGGCCTCTACAATGAGCAGTTCTTC. It encodes CSPLSGGLYNEQFF.

The chain joins TRBV7-6 to TRBJ1-2; 12 bases map to TRBD1. Germline V lookup: CDR1 SGHVS, CDR2 FNYEAQ. The junction had 7 bases not matched to a gene; V was cut back by 5 bases and J by 6 bases. CDR3 length: 15 amino acids. For the CDR3, the DNA is TGTGCCAGCAGCCGCTTGGGACAGGGGGCGAATGGCTACACCTTC. It translates to CASSRLGQGANGYTF.

This clonotype was seen ten or more times. The chain carries TRBV20-1 and TRBJ2-1, with 8 bases identical to TRBD2. There are 17 residues in the CDR3. V was clipped by 0 bases and J by 3 bases; unmatched bases: 10. Germline assignment: CDR1 DFQATT and CDR2 SNEGSKA (reference sequence). DNA of the CDR3: TGCAGTGCTAGAGATTATGTAGGCACTAGCGGCTACAATGAGCAGTTCTTC. Translated, it gives CSARDYVGTSGYNEQFF.

This clonotype has only a few counts. This chain uses TRBV7-2 with TRBJ1-2; D gene ambiguous. V was trimmed by 2 bases and J by 4 bases, leaving 8 bases between them. Germline V gene data show CDR1 as SGHTA and CDR2 as FQGNSA. CDR3 length: 13 amino acids. The CDR3 protein is CASSLFVGYGYTF. The CDR3 bases are TGTGCCAGCAGCTTATTTGTCGGCTATGGCTACACCTTC.

Only a few counts were recorded for this clonotype. This sequence joins TRBV6-2 or TRBV6-3 and TRBJ2-7; possibly TRBD2 for D (5 bases). There are 15 residues in the CDR3. Per germline, CDR1 MNHEY and CDR2 SVGEGT. Trimming removed 0 bases from V and 2 bases from J, with 11 bases in between. CDR3 region: CASSYSTSLPYEQYF. CDR3 DNA: TGTGCCAGCAGTTACTCCACTAGTCTGCCCTACGAGCAGTACTTC.

The rearrangement joins TRBV7-2 to TRBJ2-3; 7 bases are shared with TRBD2. The V and J ends lost 3 bases and 2 bases, in that order; junction bases with no gene match: 5. CDR1 SGHTA and CDR2 FQGNSA come from the germline V gene. CDR3 size: 15 residues. The CDR3: CASSLTSGATDTQYF. The CDR3 DNA reads as TGTGCCAGCAGCTTGACAAGCGGGGCCACAGATACGCAGTATTTT.

The rearrangement links TRBV5-4 to TRBJ2-2, with D unresolved. CDR3 length equals 13 residues. Germline CDR1 and CDR2: SGHNT and YYREEE (reference sequence). The V end was cut by 2 bases, the J end by 6 bases, with 8 bases between. CDR3 in amino acids: CASSFSIPGELFF. CDR3 coding DNA: TGTGCCAGCAGCTTTAGCATCCCCGGGGAGCTGTTTTTT. The full variable domain, rest sourced from reference TRBV5-4 and TRBJ2-2, is ETGVTQSPTHLIKTRGQQVTLRCSSQSGHNTVSWYQQALGQGPQFIFQYYREEENGRGNFPPRFSGLQFPNYSSELNVNALELDDSALYLCASSFSIPGELFFGEGSRLTVL.

CDR3 DNA: TGCAGCGTTTTATGGTCCTCTGGAAACACCATATATTTT. Protein sequence: CSVLWSSGNTIYF. The rearrangement links TRBV29-1 to TRBJ1-3; D gene uncertain. Deletions cut 5 bases from V and 0 bases from J, with 8 bases between. Germline V gene sequence: CDR1 SQVTM, CDR2 ANQGSEA. CDR3 length: 13 residues.

The chain carries TRBV29-1 and TRBJ2-2; 14 bases match TRBD2. Germline CDR1 reads SQVTM; CDR2 reads ANQGSEA. The CDR3 runs to 15 residues. V lost 6 bases, J lost 10 bases, and 10 bases stayed unmatched. The DNA for the CDR3 is TGCAGCGTCGCGACTAGCGGGAGGGCCAGGACGGAGCTGTTTTTT. Residues: CSVATSGRARTELFF.